This T cell receptor (beta chain) is drawn from a study of T cell repertoires in aging, cancer and after chemotherapy. Worth noting for this clonotype: The CDR3 end shows no conserved phenylalanine or tryptophan, and so a read error is likely.

Amplification of TCR beta used genomic DNA extracted from peripheral blood. The germline V gene has CDR1 LNHDA and CDR2 SQIVND (reference sequence). Trimming pared 3 bases from V and 4 bases from J, leaving 16 bases between. This CDR3 is built from 16 residues. Rearranged V-D-J TRB sequences were amplified with a mixed TRB-A/B primer pool. Using its own MiXCR run on the multiplex PCR reads, TCRdb lists one record per CDR3 protein. This sample carries about 9,500 distinct CDR3 sequences, about 24% of them seen once, and the ten largest clones take around 3%. Material: blood. The genes are TRBV19 and TRBJ2-1; a weak D match, TRBD2 (6 bases). The sequence was obtained from a human donor in good health. CDR3 DNA: TGTGCCAGTAGTATTGACGGGCCTAGCGAGTACAATGAGCAGTTCTTA. This encodes CASSIDGPSEYNEQFL.